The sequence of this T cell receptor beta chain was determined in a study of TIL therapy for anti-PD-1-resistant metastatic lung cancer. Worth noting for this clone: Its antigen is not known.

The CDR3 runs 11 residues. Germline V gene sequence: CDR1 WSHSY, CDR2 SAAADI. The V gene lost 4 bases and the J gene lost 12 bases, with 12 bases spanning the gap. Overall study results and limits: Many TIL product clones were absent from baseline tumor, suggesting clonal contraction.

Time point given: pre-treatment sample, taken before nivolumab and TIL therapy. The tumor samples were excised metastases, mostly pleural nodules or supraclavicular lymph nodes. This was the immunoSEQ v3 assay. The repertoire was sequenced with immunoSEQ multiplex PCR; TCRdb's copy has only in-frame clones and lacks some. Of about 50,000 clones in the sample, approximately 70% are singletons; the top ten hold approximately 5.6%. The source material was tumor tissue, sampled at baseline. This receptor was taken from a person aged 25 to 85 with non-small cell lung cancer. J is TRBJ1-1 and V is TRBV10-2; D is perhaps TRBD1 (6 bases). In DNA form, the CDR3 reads TGCGCCAGCAGTGCGACAGGTTCATCTTTCTTT. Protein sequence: CASSATGSSFF.